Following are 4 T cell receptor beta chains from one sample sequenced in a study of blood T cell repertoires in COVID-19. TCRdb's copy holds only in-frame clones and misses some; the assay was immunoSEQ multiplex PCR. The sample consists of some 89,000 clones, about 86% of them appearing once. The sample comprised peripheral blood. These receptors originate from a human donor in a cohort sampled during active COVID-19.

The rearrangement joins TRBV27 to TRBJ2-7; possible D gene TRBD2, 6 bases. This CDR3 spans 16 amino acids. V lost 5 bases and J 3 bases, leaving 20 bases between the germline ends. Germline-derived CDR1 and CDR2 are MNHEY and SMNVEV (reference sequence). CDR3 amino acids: CASSQETSSHFYEQYF. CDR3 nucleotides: TGTGCCAGCAGTCAAGAGACTAGTTCGCATTTCTACGAGCAGTACTTC.

CDR3 in amino acids: CASSGGLAGTRYNEQFF. The DNA of the CDR3 is TGTGCCAGCAGCGGGGGACTAGCGGGGACGCGCTACAATGAGCAGTTCTTC. The chain links TRBV9 to TRBJ2-1; TRBD2 aligns across 13 bases. This CDR3 comprises 17 residues. Germline values: CDR1 SGDLS, CDR2 YYNGEE. The junction had 6 bases not matched to a gene; V was cut back by 3 bases and J by 3 bases. Using reference TRBV9 and TRBJ2-1 for the parts outside the CDR3, the full variable domain is DSGVTQTPKHLITATGQRVTLRCSPRSGDLSVYWYQQSLDQGLQFLIQYYNGEERAKGNILERFSAQQFPDLHSELNLSSLELGDSALYFCASSGGLAGTRYNEQFFGPGTRLTVL.

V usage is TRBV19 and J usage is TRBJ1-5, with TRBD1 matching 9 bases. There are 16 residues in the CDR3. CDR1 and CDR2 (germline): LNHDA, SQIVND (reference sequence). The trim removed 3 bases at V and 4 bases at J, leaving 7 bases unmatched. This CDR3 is CASSMVGTGYNQPQHF. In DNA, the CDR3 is TGTGCCAGTAGTATGGTCGGGACAGGGTATAATCAGCCCCAGCATTTT.

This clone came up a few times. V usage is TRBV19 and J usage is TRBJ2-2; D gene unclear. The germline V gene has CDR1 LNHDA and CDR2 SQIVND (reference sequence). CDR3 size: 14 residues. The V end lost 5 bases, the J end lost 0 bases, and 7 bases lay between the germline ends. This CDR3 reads CASSRPANTGELFF. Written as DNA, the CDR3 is TGTGCCAGTAGTCGTCCGGCGAACACCGGGGAGCTGTTTTTT.